The rows below give T cell receptor beta chains drawn from one sample of a study of untreated major depressive disorder. Only in-frame clones appear in the TCRdb table, and some are missing; sequencing was by immunoSEQ multiplex PCR. The sample records some 21,000 clones, roughly 91% being singletons. The sample comprised CD4+ T cells from PBMCs. Every receptor here comes from a woman between 35 and 50 years old in good health. Each CDR3 is given with its conserved first and last residue.

TRBJ2-6,TRBV10-3,CAISGGQSGANVLTF
TRBJ2-1,TRBV2,CASSLRGLTSSYNEQFF
TRBJ1-1,TRBV9,CASSVEGDGYTEAFF
TRBJ1-1,TRBV6-4,CASSDPTGFVNTEAFF
TRBJ1-3,TRBV2,CASSEGVGGNTIYF
TRBJ2-3,TRBV28,CASSPGGTDTQYF
TRBJ2-1,TRBV5-1,CASSPLTSGDYNEQFF
TRBJ1-1,TRBV28,CATLRDRVSTEAFF
TRBJ2-3,TRBV29-1,CSVEGSGLASTYYTQYF
TRBJ2-3,TRBV19,CASSTLSAGGANTQYF
TRBJ1-6,TRBV5-4,CASSDRDPLQAFPLHF
TRBJ2-1,TRBV7-8,CASSLAEQLRGEQFF
TRBJ1-1,TRBV19,CASSIVGGAVEANTEAFF
TRBJ2-3,TRBV7-3,CASSQAGPRDTQYF
TRBJ1-4,TRBV5-1,CASSLRPVLAEKLFF
TRBJ2-2,TRBV11-3,CASSLDQGGELFF
TRBJ1-5,TRBV4-2,CASSQGLLGASNQPQHF
TRBJ1-2,TRBV27,CASSSKLGVNNYGYTF
TRBJ1-4,TRBV28,CASQMTSQKLFF
TRBJ2-1,TRBV5-1,CASAQGGAFYNEQFF
TRBJ2-1,TRBV29-1,CSVRPSGGANEQFF
TRBJ2-3,TRBV7-2,CASSFGAYTDTQYF
TRBJ2-5,TRBV6-6,CASSYHPLLAETQYF
TRBJ1-3,TRBV27,CASSFSQPPGNTIYF
TRBJ1-6,TRBV4-2,CASSQYGPYNSPLHF
TRBJ1-1,TRBV7-2,CASILRGEAFF
TRBJ2-7,TRBV6-1,CASSEAGWDSGGRDRLSYEQYF
TRBJ2-2,TRBV2,CASTTSHSNTGELFF
TRBJ1-1,TRBV5-1,CASRDPGPNTEAFF
TRBJ2-4,TRBV27,CASSGGAKNIQYF
TRBJ2-6,TRBV28,CASSQGSSGANVLTF
TRBJ1-5,TRBV21-1,CASSKKPGQGARNSNQPQHF
TRBJ2-5,TRBV6-1,CASRSGQVAQETQYF
TRBJ2-2,TRBV30,CAWIPAGTGELFF
TRBJ2-3,TRBV27,CASSLLSTDTQYF
TRBJ2-7,TRBV2,CASSVASGRAWSYEQYF
TRBJ2-2,TRBV7-9,CASSFSRAHTGELFF
TRBJ1-2,TRBV4-2,CASSQEGGYGYTF
TRBJ1-6,TRBV9,CASSVDANSPLHF
TRBJ1-2,TRBV27,CASSIGQYYGYTF
TRBJ2-5,TRBV5-1,CASSLGEETQYF
TRBJ2-1,TRBV19,CASSIDPPLGATLSYNEQFF
TRBJ2-1,TRBV30,CAWSTQGGGTVQFF